What follows describes a single TCR beta chain. This CDR3 has 15 residues. In germline, CDR1 is MNHEY, CDR2 SMNVEV (reference sequence). Trimming pared 0 bases from V and 0 bases from J, leaving 6 bases between. These data are taken from a study of shared clonotypes between healthy human individuals. Study-wide background: Participating donors consisted of two women and a few men aged 18 to 49.

The input for sorted-subset replicate PCRs was around 200 ng DNA, about 29,000 T cell genomes. Using immunoSEQ multiplex PCR, the repertoire was profiled, and TCRdb retains in-frame clones only, with some absent. Among roughly 810,000 clones listed, roughly 96% were seen once. The naive CD8 population came from CD45RO-negative cells selected for CCR7, without terminally differentiated effector memory CD45RA+ cells. The origin of this receptor is a young man in good health. Source material: naive CD8+ T cells sorted from blood. The rearrangement uses TRBV27 and TRBJ1-3; D is ambiguous. CDR3 in amino acids: CASSLSRLSGNTIYF. DNA for the CDR3: TGTGCCAGCAGTTTATCTCGGCTCTCTGGAAACACCATATATTTT.